This entry features one T cell receptor beta chain sequence. Its cognate antigen has yet to be identified. Base qualities are not at hand, and no much larger clone is one base apart. These data come from a study of technical replicates of blood from a handful of donors (dated by TCRdb to about 2017). Receptor amplification or capture employed the immunoSEQ multiplex PCR assay. TCRdb limited this immuneACCESS table to in-frame rearrangements with V and J called. A share of clones is missing; checked studies link under half to unresolved V genes, and the rest is unexplained. This sample comprises 95,000 to 100,000 clones, over 90% of them detected only once. Together, the top ten hold roughly 0.19% of the sample. The source of this sequence is a human donor in good health. The sequenced sample consisted of T cells isolated from PBMCs.

The CDR3 loop reads CASAAELNTEAFF. The nucleotides read TGTGCCAGCGCGGCGGAATTGAACACTGAAGCTTTCTTT. The chain is made from TRBV2 and TRBJ1-1; there is no confident call for the D gene. Sequences SNHLY (CDR1) and FYNNEI (CDR2) are obtained from the germline V gene. Trimming costs V 8 bases and J 0 bases, and their ends lie 10 bases apart. Its CDR3 holds 13 amino acids, cysteine through phenylalanine. Left in the record is the CDR3 DNA by itself, 39 bases read in frame from the first base.